This note documents a single T cell receptor (beta chain) sequence. These data belong to a study of preoperative IRX-2 immunotherapy in early breast cancer. Sample treatment: preoperative locoregional IRX-2 cytokine immunotherapy. Patients received preoperative, locoregional IRX-2 cytokine immunotherapy in a phase Ib study. The CDR3 sequence is 14 residues long. The V gene's germline CDR1 is SGHDN and CDR2 FVKESK. Trimming shortened V by 6 bases and J by 2 bases, and 11 bases separated the two germline ends. The method was immunoSEQ multiplex PCR; TCRdb's version includes in-frame clones alone and lacks a portion of them. This table holds 75,000 to 100,000 clones, 70% to 90% found once.

This material consisted of tumor tissue, taken after IRX-2 immunotherapy. The receptor comes from a human donor with breast cancer. The chain carries TRBV14 and TRBJ2-1, with D possibly TRBD2 on 5 matching bases. CDR3 sequence: CASRQRRPYNEQFF. CDR3 coding DNA: TGTGCCAGCAGGCAAAGGAGGCCCTACAATGAGCAGTTCTTC.